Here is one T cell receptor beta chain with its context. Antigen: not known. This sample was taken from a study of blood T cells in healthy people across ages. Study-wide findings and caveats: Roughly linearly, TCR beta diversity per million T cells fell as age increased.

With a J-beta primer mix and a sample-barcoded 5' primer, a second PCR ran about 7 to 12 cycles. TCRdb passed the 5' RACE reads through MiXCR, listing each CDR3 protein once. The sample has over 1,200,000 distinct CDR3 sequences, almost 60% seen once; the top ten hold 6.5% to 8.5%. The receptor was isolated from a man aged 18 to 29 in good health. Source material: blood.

This CDR3 reads CASSVEGQNEQYF. As DNA, the CDR3 is TGTGCCAGCAGCGTAGAGGGGCAAAACGAGCAGTACTTC. The chain employs TRBV9 and TRBJ2-4, with D tentatively TRBD1 (5 bases). The J call is in doubt because the DNA end fits TRBJ2-7 better. From germline, CDR1 is SGDLS and CDR2 YYNGEE. The CDR3 runs 13 residues.